This entry features one T cell receptor beta chain sequence. No cognate antigen has been identified for it. Base qualities were left out, and no much larger clone turns up one base away. This sample was included in a study of follicular helper T cells after annual influenza vaccination listed by TCRdb under 2017. Turning to the overall study: After each seasonal influenza vaccination, blood was collected on days 0, 7 and 28. One week after vaccination, a second recruited cohort of roughly eleven subjects (Table S1) displayed a similar ICOS+CD38+ cTfh response. Multi-year samples were obtained from 6 or 7 subjects, with two vaccination seasons covered for a few subjects and three seasons covered for two subjects. The 2013-2014 samples were cryopreserved, while the 2015 samples were processed right after collection. To study recall of cTfh clones, some subjects were followed through successive annual vaccinations in the 2013-2014, 2014-2015 and 2015-2016 seasons.

Library preparation was by the immunoSEQ multiplex PCR assay. Adaptive Biotechnologies carried out TCRB amplification, library preparation, sequencing and preliminary bioinformatics at Survey level resolution. For TCRB sequencing, genomic DNA from the sorted cTfh populations was amplified by multiplex PCR. The study's own analysis went as follows. Clonality was calculated in R as 1 minus normalized Shannon entropy, and the Gini index was calculated with the R package ineq. To get the overlap score, the summed counts of shared sequences were divided by the total counts of all sequences in both of the compared samples. The significance of shared clonotypes was tested with Fisher's exact test, assuming a theoretical repertoire of 10^7 TCRB sequences. TCRdb limited this immuneACCESS table to in-frame rearrangements with V and J called. A share of clones is missing; checked studies link under half to unresolved V genes, and the rest is unexplained. V, J and clone size are those of that table, while D and trimming were read from the DNA. The sample table contains roughly 4,200 clones; only one count was recorded for roughly 86% of them. Over 0.7% of the sample comes from the top ten.

Explained via the paper, the time point label denotes: 2015-2016 season, 7 days after influenza vaccination. TCRB sequencing was used to follow sorted CD4 subsets from the blood of adults before and after they were given the seasonal inactivated influenza vaccine (Fluvarix). To be eligible, subjects had to be community-dwelling and could not have received an influenza vaccine during the previous 6 months. Reasons for exclusion included contraindications to influenza vaccine, substance abuse, HIV/AIDS, active malignancy, immunomodulatory medication, and active illness such as respiratory infection. At each time point, roughly 35 to 110 mL of blood was collected. Non-naive CD4+CXCR5+PD-1+ cells were defined as circulating Tfh and were sorted into ICOS+CD38+ and ICOS-CD38- fractions. Either Ficoll-Paque PLUS or SepMate separation was used to isolate PBMC. Before DNA extraction, cell subsets were sorted from PBMC on a BD FACS Aria.

Reading from cysteine to phenylalanine, the CDR3 counts 18 amino acids. Solely the CDR3 DNA is kept, with 54 bases framed from the first base. At the junction V is shortened by 0 bases and J by 2 bases; bases outside the gene matches: 9. The germline V gene specifies SGHTA as CDR1 and FQGNSA as CDR2. General study outcomes and caveats: A recurrent oligoclonal ICOS+CD38+ cTfh response containing tetramer and AIM influenza-specific clonotypes was recalled by successive annual vaccinations. Day 7 ICOS+CD38+ clones were most often found later in ICOS-CD38- cTfh, suggesting that subset may serve as a memory reservoir. Only about 9.5-22% of analyzed cells yielded productive TCRB sequences, so sampling of rare clonotypes was not possible. ICOS+CD38+ cTfh clonality correlated with the frequency of that population, and its change correlated with the change in circulating plasmablast frequency.

The sample was CXCR5+ CD38- circulating T follicular helper cells from blood, taken 7 days after influenza vaccination. Interpreted using the paper, the cell subset or site label stands for: circulating Tfh, non-naive CD4+CXCR5+PD-1+ (ICOS+CD38+ or ICOS-CD38-). The sequence was collected from an adult who received the influenza vaccine. The chain joins TRBV7-2 to TRBJ2-7, and TRBD2 aligns with 11 junction nucleotides. The CDR3 in this case is CASSLAGPYSGGAYEQYF. The DNA sequence is given as TGTGCCAGCAGCTTAGCGGGGCCCTATAGCGGGGGGGCCTACGAGCAGTACTTC.